The clone carrying this T cell receptor beta chain was counted between two and nine times. As yet, its antigen is unknown. Donors counted as nominally healthy when sampled, yet unrecorded immune exposures were likely. The data are from a study of cytomegalovirus exposure and HLA in healthy donors. Study results and limitations: Segments of the TCR beta V type were, in most cases, productive about 87% or about 30% of the time in an earlier analysis. Three of the chains that were CMV-associated were confirmed in vitro to be specific for CMV antigens. Some V segments, including TRBV6-2 and TRBV6-3, were excluded as indistinguishable.

The CDR3 loop spans 15 amino acids. The J segment lost 6 bases and the V segment lost 6 bases, leaving 8 bases of the junction unmatched. CDR1 is MNHNS and CDR2 is SASEGT in the germline V gene. The PCR made use of 60 Vbeta and 13 Jbeta primers. The data were produced by immunoSEQ multiplex PCR, yet TCRdb's version contains in-frame clones alone and is incomplete. The repertoire consists of about 190,000 clones, with around four fifths occurring once and the leading ten covering more than 1.5%. The chain is built from TRBV6-1 and TRBJ1-5; 10 bases fit TRBD1. Sample: PBMCs. The sequence was obtained from a man aged 35-49 years in good health and CMV-seropositive. CDR3 loop: CASSTDRGMRQPQHF. In DNA, the CDR3 is TGTGCCAGCAGCACGGACAGGGGGATGCGTCAGCCCCAGCATTTT.